The clone carrying this TCR beta chain is a singleton in its sample. Trimming at V came to 1 base and at J to 2 bases, leaving 13 bases not matched to a gene. Germline-derived CDR1 and CDR2 are SGHRS and YFSETQ. There are 20 residues in the CDR3. The method was immunoSEQ multiplex PCR; TCRdb's version includes in-frame clones alone and lacks a portion of them. The top ten hold around 1.1% of the sample, which has fewer than 25,000 clones, 86% seen once. This entry is derived from a study of T cells in localized non-small cell lung cancer. This sample comprised peripheral blood, obtained before any cancer treatment. The chain combines TRBV5-1 with TRBJ2-3; TRBD2 matches 13 bases. The receptor was isolated from a woman between 40 and 69 years old with stage I lung adenocarcinoma. CDR3 nucleotides: TGCGCCAGCAGCTTGAATCGGGCGACTAGCGGGGGGCGCCACACAGATACGCAGTATTTT. As protein: CASSLNRATSGGRHTDTQYF.